This entry describes one T cell receptor beta chain. What it binds is not known. Each replicate PCR on the sorted subsets used about 220 ng DNA (roughly 27,000 T cell genomes). Measured with immunoSEQ multiplex PCR; TCRdb has only the in-frame clones, and not every one. This sample has about 2,100,000 clones, with 90% to 95% found just once. This specimen belongs to a study of shared clonotypes between healthy human individuals. Findings and caveats of the study: In contrast to clonotypes shared by all four donors, non-shared clonotypes had lower generation probabilities. Naive subsets tended to show greater estimated richness than memory subsets.

The CDR3 totals 13 residues. The ends were cut back, 0 bases at V and 7 bases at J, with 8 bases in the middle. The germline V gene encodes CDR1 SGHDT and CDR2 YYEEEE. Only CD45RO-negative cells positively selected for CCR7 counted as naive CD8 cells, so terminally differentiated effector memory CD45RA+ cells were excluded. All of the donors resided in Nashville, Tennessee, and each was a Caucasian adult. The sample taken for sequencing was naive CD8+ T cells from PBMCs. This TCR was recovered from a man between 18 and 29 years old in good health. Some clones in this sample may be carry-over from other donors' samples. The chain links TRBV5-6 to TRBJ2-1; D is unresolved. This chain's CDR3 is CASSLETKNEQFF. The CDR3 bases are TGTGCCAGCAGCTTGGAGACAAAAAATGAGCAGTTCTTC.